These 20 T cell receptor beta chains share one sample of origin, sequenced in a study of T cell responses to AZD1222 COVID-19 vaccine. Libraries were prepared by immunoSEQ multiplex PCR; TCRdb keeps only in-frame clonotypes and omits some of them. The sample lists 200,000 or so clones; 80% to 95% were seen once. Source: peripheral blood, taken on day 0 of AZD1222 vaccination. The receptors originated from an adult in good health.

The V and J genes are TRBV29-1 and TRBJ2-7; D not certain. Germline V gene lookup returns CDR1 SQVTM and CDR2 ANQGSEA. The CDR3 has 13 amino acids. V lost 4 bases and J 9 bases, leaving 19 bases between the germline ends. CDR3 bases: TGCAGCGTTGTGCCCTCGCCGTCGAGAGGGCAGTACTTC. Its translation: CSVVPSPSRGQYF.

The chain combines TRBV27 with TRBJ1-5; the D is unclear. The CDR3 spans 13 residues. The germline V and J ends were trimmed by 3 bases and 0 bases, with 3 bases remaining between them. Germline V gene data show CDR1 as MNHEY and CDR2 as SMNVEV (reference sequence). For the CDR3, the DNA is TGTGCCAGCAGTTTCTATAGCAATCAGCCCCAGCATTTT. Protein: CASSFYSNQPQHF.

CDR3 amino acids: CASSLAGTSNEKLFF. For the CDR3, the DNA is TGTGCCAGCAGCTTAGCGGGAACTTCTAATGAAAAACTGTTTTTT. The chain has TRBV7-2 and TRBJ1-4; D uncertain. CDR1 and CDR2 from the germline V gene are SGHTA and FQGNSA. The CDR3 covers 15 residues. The V and J ends lost 0 bases and 3 bases respectively, with 8 bases between them.

CDR3 in DNA: TGTGCCAGCTCACCTCCTCCGGGGGGACAGGGGGGCTCCTACAATGAGCAGTTCTTC. Amino acids: CASSPPPGGQGGSYNEQFF. The chain joins TRBV18 to TRBJ2-1; 11 bases line up with TRBD1. Germline V lookup: CDR1 KGHSH, CDR2 LQKENI. This CDR3 comprises 19 residues. The trim removed 3 bases at V and 0 bases at J, leaving 10 bases unmatched.

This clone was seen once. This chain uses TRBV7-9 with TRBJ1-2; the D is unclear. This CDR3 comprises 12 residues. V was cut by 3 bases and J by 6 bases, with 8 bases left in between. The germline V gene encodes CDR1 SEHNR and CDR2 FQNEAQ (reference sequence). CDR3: CASSFRTDGYTF. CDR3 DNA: TGTGCCAGCAGCTTCCGGACGGATGGCTACACCTTC.

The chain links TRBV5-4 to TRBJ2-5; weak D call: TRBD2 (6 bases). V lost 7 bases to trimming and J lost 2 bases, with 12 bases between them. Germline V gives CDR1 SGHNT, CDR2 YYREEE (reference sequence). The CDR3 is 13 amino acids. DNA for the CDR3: TGTGCCAGCGCCGCCCGGGGGCAAGAGACCCAGTACTTC. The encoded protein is CASAARGQETQYF.

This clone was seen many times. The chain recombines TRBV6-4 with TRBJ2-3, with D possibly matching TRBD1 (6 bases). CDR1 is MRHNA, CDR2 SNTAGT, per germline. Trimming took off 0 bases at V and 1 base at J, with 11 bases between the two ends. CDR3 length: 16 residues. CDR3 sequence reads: CASSDSGAGGTDTQYF. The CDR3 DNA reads TGTGCCAGCAGTGACTCGGGGGCCGGGGGCACAGATACGCAGTATTTT.

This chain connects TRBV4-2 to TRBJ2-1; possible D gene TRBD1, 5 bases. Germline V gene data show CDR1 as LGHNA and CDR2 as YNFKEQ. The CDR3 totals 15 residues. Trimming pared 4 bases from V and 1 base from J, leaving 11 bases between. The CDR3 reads CASSPQGESYNEQFF. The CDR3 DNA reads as TGTGCCAGCAGCCCGCAGGGCGAATCCTACAATGAGCAGTTCTTC.

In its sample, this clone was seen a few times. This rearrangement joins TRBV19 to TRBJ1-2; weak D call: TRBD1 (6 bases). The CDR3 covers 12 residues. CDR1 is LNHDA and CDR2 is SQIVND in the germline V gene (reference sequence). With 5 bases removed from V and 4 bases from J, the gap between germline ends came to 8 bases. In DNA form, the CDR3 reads TGTGCCAGTAGTCGGGACACCTATGGCTACACCTTC. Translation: CASSRDTYGYTF.

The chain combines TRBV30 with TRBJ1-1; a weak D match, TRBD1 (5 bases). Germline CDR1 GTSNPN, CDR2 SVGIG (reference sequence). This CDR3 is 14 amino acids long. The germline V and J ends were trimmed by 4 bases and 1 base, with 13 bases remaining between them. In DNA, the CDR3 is TGTGCCTGGAACCGTCCGACAGAGAACACTGAAGCTTTCTTT. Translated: CAWNRPTENTEAFF.

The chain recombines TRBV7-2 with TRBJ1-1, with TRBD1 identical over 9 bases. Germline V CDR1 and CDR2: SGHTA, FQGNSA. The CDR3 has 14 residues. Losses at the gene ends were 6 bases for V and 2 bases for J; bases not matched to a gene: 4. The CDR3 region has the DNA TGTGCCAGCAGACCGACAGGGGGAAACACTGAAGCTTTCTTT. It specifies CASRPTGGNTEAFF.

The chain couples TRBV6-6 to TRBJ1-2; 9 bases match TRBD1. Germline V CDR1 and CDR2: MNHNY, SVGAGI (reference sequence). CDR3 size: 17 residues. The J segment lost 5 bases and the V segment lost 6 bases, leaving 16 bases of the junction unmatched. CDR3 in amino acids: CASSRSAQGASLYGYTF. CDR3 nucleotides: TGTGCCAGCAGCCGAAGCGCACAGGGGGCCTCCCTGTATGGCTACACCTTC.

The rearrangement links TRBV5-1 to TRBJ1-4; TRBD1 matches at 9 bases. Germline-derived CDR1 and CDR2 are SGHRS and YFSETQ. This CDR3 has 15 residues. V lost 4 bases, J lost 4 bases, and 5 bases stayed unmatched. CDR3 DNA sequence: TGCGCCAGCAGCCCAGCGGGACAGGGTAATGAAAAACTGTTTTTT. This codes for CASSPAGQGNEKLFF.

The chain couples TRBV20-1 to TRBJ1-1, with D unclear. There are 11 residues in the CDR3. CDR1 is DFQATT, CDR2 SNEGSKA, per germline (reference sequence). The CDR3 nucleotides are TGCACTCTTCTCGCGGGGACTGAAGCTTTCTTT. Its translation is CTLLAGTEAFF.

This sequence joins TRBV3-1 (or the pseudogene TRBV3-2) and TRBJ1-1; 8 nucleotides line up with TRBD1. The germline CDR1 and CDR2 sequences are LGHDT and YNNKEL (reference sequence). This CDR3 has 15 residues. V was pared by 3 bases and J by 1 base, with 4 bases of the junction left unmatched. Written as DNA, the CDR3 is TGTGCCAGCAGCCATGGACAGGGAAGGAACACTGAAGCTTTCTTT. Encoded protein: CASSHGQGRNTEAFF.

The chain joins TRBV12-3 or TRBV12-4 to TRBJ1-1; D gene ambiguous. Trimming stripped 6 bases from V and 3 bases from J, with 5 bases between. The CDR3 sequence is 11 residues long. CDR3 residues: CASSRDTEAFF. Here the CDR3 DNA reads TGTGCCAGCAGCCGGGACACTGAAGCTTTCTTT.

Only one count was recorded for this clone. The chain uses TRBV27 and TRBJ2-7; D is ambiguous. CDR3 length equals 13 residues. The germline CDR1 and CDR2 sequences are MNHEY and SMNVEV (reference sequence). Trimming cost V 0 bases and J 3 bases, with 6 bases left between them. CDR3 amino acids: CASSLSANYEQYF. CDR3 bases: TGTGCCAGCAGTTTATCGGCGAACTACGAGCAGTACTTC.

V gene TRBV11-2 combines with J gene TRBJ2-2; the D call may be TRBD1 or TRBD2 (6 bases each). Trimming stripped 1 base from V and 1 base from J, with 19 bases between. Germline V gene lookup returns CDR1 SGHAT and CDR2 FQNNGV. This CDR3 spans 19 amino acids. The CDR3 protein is CASSLATRGGPLNTGELFF. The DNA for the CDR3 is TGTGCCAGCAGCTTAGCTACACGAGGGGGGCCTTTGAACACCGGGGAGCTGTTTTTT.

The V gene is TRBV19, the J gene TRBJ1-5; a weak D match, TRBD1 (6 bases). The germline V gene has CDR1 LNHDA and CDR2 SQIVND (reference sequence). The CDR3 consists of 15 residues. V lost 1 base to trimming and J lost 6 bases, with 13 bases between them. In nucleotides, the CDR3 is TGTGCCAGTAGTATAGTAAGCAGGGGTCCTCAGCCCCAGCATTTT. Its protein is CASSIVSRGPQPQHF.

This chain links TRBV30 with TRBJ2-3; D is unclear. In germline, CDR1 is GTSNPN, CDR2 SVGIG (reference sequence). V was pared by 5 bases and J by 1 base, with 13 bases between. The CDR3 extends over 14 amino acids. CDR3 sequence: CAWVRSSGTDTQYF. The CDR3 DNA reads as TGTGCCTGGGTACGATCAAGTGGCACAGATACGCAGTATTTT.